This TCR beta chain stems from a study of blood T cell repertoires in COVID-19. Turning to the study itself: Nucleic acid was either cDNA or gDNA, and it came from T cells, B-cell-depleted T cells, or PBMCs.

In terms of age and location, participants ranged from about 18 to 89 years and lived in about two dozen US areas. Categorization into cohorts depended on clinical history that participants reported. In the original workflow: Estimation of nucleated cell counts was performed using reference gene primer amplification. The table came from immunoSEQ multiplex PCR; TCRdb's copy has only in-frame clones and leaves some out. V and J calls and clone size follow that table, whereas D and trimming were derived from the DNA. The data show just over 300,000 clones, with nearly 90% seen just once and around 4.5% held by the top ten. The sequenced sample consisted of PBMCs or T cells enriched from blood (not recorded which). This clonotype originated in a woman in her late teens or twenties with acute COVID-19.

CDR3 in amino acids: CASSEGGPGSYNEQFF. CDR3 nucleotide sequence: TGTGCCAGCAGTGAAGGGGGCCCCGGCTCCTACAATGAGCAGTTCTTC. This sequence joins TRBV2 and TRBJ2-1; tentative D call: TRBD1 (5 bases). The CDR3 runs 16 residues. V lost 1 base and J lost 0, with 10 bases in between. CDR1 and CDR2 from the germline V gene are SNHLY and FYNNEI.